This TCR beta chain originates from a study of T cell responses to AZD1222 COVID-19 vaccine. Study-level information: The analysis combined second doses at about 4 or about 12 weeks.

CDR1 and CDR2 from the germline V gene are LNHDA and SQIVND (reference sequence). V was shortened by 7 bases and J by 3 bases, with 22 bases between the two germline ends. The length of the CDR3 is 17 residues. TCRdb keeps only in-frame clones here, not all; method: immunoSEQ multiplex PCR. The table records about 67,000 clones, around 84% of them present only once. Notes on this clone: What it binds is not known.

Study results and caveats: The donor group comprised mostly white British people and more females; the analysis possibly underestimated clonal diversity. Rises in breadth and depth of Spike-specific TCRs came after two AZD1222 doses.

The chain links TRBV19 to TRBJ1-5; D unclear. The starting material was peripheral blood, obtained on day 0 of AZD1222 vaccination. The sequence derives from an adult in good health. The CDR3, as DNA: TGTGCCAGTACCCCCCGCATTGAGGGCGGTTACAATCAGCCCCAGCATTTT. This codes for CASTPRIEGGYNQPQHF.